The present T cell receptor beta chain was sequenced within a study of control samples from healthy donors and cancer patients. Method: immunoSEQ multiplex PCR; TCRdb's copy keeps in-frame clones and lacks some. Among 170,000 or so clones, nearly 90% were seen once, and the ten largest hold more than 1.3%. V was cut by 0 bases and J by 12 bases, with 21 bases left in between. This CDR3 contains 16 residues. Germline V gives CDR1 SGHVS, CDR2 FQNEAQ. This clonotype was sampled from a woman in her 50s in good health. The chain recombines TRBV7-8 with TRBJ1-5, with a weak D call TRBD1 (5 bases). Sequences were obtained from blood. The DNA for the CDR3 is TGTGCCAGCAGCTTAGCGCCGGGGCGATCCTCGGAGGGCCAGCATTTT. It translates to CASSLAPGRSSEGQHF.